This paragraph reports one T cell receptor (beta chain). The antigen remains unidentified. This record comes from a study of CD8 T cells in Susac syndrome. The study used healthy donors as controls matched for age and sex. Random hexamers were used to reverse transcribe an amount of roughly 0.45 to 1 ug RNA. Coverage of TCR beta CDR3 amplification by immunoSEQ multiplex PCR extended to 54 Vbeta and 13 Jbeta. From the immunoSEQ multiplex PCR reads, TCRdb called clonotypes with MiXCR, one entry per CDR3 protein. The sample yields more than 70,000 distinct CDR3 sequences, approximately 92% seen once. Notes on the study in general: The study conceded that its TCR sequencing and HLA analysis involved relatively few individuals.

Germline CDR1 is SEHNR and CDR2 is FQNEAQ (reference sequence). This CDR3 contains 15 residues. Losses at the gene ends were 5 bases for V and 4 bases for J; bases not matched to a gene: 8. This chain links TRBV7-9 with TRBJ2-7; 10 nucleotides align to TRBD1. The sequence derives from a human donor in good health. Specimen: CD8+ T cells from PBMCs. The CDR3 bases are TGTGCCAGCAGCCCCCGGACAGGGGGGCGGTACGAGCAGTACTTC. It yields the protein CASSPRTGGRYEQYF.